The clone carrying this T cell receptor (beta chain) has more than one count but fewer than ten. As yet, its antigen is unknown. All of the isolated RNA was reverse transcribed, so expressed TCRB transcripts were sequenced. An average approximately 4 million reads came from naive, central memory and regulatory T cell samples. Measured with immunoSEQ multiplex PCR; TCRdb has only the in-frame clones, and not every one. The table shows about 250,000 clones, with 13% to 15% occurring only once. Sorted cells reached over 95% purity in every population. The data derive from a study of beta chain features in type 1 diabetes. With 5 bases removed from V and 5 bases from J, the gap between germline ends came to 15 bases. The CDR3 contains 14 residues. CDR1 SGHVS and CDR2 FQNEAQ come from the germline V gene. Study-wide points: Type 1 diabetes patients showed a moderate but significant shortening of TCRB CDR3s in all four CD4+ subsets. Patients and controls would be equally affected if PCR favored shorter templates.

Input material: naive CD4+ T cells from blood. The V call is TRBV7-8, the J call TRBJ2-5, with D possibly being TRBD2 (6 bases). This receptor was identified in a middle-aged woman in good health. The CDR3 nucleotides read TGTGCCAGCAGCCCAGACCGGGGGAGGGAGACCCAGTACTTC. Protein: CASSPDRGRETQYF. Variable domain in full (rest from reference TRBV7-8 and TRBJ2-5): GAGVSQSPRYKVAKRGQDVALRCDPISGHVSLFWYQQALGQGPEFLTYFQNEAQLDKSGLPSDRFFAERPEGSVSTLKIQRTQQEDSAVYLCASSPDRGRETQYFGPGTRLLVL.